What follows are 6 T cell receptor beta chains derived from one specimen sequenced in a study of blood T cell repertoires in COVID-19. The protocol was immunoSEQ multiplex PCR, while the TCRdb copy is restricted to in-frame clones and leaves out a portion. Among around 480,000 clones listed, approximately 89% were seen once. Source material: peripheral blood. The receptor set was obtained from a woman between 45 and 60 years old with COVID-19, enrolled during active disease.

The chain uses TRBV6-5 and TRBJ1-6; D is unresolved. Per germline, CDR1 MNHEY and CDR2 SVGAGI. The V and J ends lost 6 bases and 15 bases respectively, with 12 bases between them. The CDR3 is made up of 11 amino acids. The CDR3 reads CASRSGEDLHF. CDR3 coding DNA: TGTGCCAGCAGGTCCGGGGAGGACCTCCACTTT.

The CDR3 sequence: CASSQIRDQETQYF. The DNA for the CDR3 is TGTGCCAGCAGCCAAATCCGCGACCAAGAGACCCAGTACTTC. This sequence joins TRBV7-9 and TRBJ2-5, with D unresolved. CDR3 length: 14 amino acids. V was cut by 5 bases and J by 0 bases, with 10 bases left in between. Germline CDR1 is SEHNR and CDR2 is FQNEAQ (reference sequence).

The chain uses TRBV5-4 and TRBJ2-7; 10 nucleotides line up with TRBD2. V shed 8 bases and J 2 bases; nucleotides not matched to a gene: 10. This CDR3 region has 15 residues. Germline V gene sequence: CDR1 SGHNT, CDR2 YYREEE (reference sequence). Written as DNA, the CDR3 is TGTGCCAGTGCCAAACCTAGCGGGGGTGCCTACGAGCAGTACTTC. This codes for CASAKPSGGAYEQYF.

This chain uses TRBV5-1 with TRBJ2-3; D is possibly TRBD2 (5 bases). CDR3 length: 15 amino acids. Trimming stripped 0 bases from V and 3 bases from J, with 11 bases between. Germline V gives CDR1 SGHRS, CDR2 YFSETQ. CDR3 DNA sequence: TGCGCCAGCAGCTTGGCCCTACTAGAAACAGATACGCAGTATTTT. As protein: CASSLALLETDTQYF.

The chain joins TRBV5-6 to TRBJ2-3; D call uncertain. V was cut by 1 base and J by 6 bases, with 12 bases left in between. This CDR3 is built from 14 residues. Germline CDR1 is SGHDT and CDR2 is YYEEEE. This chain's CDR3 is CASSLYARVDTQYF. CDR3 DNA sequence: TGTGCCAGCAGCTTGTACGCCCGGGTGGATACGCAGTATTTT.

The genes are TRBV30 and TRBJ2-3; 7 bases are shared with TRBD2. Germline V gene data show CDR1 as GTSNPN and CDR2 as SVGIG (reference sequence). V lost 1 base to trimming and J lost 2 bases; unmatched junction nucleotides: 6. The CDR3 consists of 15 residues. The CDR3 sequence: CAWSAWGGNTDTQYF. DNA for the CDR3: TGTGCCTGGAGTGCTTGGGGGGGGAACACAGATACGCAGTATTTT.